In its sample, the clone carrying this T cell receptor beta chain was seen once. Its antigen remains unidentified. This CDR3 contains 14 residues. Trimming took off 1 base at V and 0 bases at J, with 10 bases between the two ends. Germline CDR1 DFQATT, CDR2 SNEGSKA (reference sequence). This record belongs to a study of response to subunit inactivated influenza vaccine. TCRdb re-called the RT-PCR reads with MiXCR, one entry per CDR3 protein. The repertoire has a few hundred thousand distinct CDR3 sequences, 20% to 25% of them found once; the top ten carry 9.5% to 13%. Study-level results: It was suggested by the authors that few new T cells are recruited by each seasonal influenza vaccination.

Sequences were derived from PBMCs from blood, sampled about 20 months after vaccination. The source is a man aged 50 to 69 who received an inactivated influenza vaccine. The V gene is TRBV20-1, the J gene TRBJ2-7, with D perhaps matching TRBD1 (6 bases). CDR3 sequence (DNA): TGCAGTGCTAGAGTTCCAGGGGACTCCTACGAGCAGTACTTC. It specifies CSARVPGDSYEQYF.